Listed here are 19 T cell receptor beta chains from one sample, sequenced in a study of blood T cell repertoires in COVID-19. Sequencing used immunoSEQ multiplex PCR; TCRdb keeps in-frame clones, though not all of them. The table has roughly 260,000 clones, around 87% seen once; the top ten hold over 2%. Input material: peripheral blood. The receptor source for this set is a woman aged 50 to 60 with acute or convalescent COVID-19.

The CDR3 protein is CASSLYRGYYNEQFF. The CDR3 nucleotides are TGCGCCAGCAGCCTCTACAGGGGGTACTACAATGAGCAGTTCTTC. This chain links TRBV4-3 with TRBJ2-1; TRBD1 matches 8 bases. J lost 3 bases, V lost 4 bases, and 5 bases had no gene match. The CDR3 totals 15 residues. In germline, CDR1 is LGHNA, CDR2 YSLEER.

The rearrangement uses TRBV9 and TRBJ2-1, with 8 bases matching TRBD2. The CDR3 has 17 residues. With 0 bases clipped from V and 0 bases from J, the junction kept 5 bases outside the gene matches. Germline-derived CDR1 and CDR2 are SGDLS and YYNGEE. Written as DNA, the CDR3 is TGTGCCAGCAGCGTAGCCTCAGGACTAGCCTCCTACAATGAGCAGTTCTTC. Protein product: CASSVASGLASYNEQFF.

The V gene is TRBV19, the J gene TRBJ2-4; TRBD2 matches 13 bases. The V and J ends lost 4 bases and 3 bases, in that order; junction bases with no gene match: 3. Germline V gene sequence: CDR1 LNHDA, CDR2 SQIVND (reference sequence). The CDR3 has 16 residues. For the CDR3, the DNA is TGTGCCAGTAGTAACCGGACTAGCGGGAGCAAAAACATTCAGTACTTC. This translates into CASSNRTSGSKNIQYF.

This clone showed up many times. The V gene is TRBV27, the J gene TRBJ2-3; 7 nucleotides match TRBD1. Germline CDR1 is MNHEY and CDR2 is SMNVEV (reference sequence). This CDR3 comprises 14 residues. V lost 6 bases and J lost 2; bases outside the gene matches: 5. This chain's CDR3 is CASSPDRVTDTQYF. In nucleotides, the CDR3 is TGTGCCAGCAGCCCCGACAGGGTCACAGATACGCAGTATTTT.

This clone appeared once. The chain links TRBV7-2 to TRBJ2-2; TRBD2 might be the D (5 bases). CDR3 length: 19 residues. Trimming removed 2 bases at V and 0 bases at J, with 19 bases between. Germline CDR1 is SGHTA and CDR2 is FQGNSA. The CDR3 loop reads CASSLRSGRNRPNTGELFF. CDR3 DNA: TGTGCCAGCAGCTTACGGTCGGGAAGAAATAGACCGAACACCGGGGAGCTGTTTTTT.

CDR3 sequence: CASSMGGSRRGQPQHF. The CDR3 DNA reads as TGTGCCAGTAGTATGGGGGGTAGTCGGCGAGGACAGCCCCAGCATTTT. The chain employs TRBV19 and TRBJ1-5, with D tentatively TRBD1 (5 bases). Trimming pared 3 bases from V and 7 bases from J, leaving 19 bases between. The CDR3 covers 16 residues. From germline, CDR1 is LNHDA and CDR2 SQIVND (reference sequence).

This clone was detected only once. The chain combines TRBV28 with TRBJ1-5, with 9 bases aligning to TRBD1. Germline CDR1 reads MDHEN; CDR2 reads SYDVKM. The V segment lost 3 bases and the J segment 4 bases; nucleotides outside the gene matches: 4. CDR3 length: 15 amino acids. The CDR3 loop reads CASSFLGQGNQPQHF. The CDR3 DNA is TGTGCCAGCAGTTTTTTGGGACAGGGAAATCAGCCCCAGCATTTT.

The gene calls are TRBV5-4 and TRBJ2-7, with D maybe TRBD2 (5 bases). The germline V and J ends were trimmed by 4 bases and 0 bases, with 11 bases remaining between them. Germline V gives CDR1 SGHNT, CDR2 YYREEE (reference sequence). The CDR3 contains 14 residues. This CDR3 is CASSPPGSSYEQYF. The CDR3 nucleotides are TGTGCCAGCAGCCCGCCGGGGAGCTCCTACGAGCAGTACTTC.

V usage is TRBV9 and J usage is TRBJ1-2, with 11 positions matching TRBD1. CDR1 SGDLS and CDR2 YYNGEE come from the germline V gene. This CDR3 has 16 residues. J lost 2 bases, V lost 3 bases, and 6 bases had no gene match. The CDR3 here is CASSAWRDRGNYGYTF. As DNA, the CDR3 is TGTGCCAGCAGCGCTTGGCGGGACAGGGGGAACTATGGCTACACCTTC.

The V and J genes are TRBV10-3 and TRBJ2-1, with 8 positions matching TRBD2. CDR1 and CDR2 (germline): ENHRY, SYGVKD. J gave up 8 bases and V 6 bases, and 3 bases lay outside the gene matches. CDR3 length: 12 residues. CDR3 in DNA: TGTGCCATCAGCGGGCGGGGGGATGAGCAGTTCTTC. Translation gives CAISGRGDEQFF.

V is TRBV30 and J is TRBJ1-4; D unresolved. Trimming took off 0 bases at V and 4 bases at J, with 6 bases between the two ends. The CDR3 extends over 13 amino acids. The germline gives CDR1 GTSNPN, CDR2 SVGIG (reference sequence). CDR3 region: CAWSVQFNEKLFF. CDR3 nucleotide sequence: TGTGCCTGGAGTGTACAATTTAATGAAAAACTGTTTTTT.

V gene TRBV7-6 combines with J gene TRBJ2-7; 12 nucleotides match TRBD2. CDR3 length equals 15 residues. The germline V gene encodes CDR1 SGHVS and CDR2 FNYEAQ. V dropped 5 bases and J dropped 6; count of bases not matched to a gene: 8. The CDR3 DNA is TGTGCCAGCAGCCTAAGACTAGCGGGAGAGTTCGAGCAGTACTTC. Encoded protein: CASSLRLAGEFEQYF.

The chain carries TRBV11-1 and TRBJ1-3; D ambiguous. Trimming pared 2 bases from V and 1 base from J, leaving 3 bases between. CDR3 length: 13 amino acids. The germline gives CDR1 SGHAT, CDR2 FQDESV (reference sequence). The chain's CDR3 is CASSLQSGNTIYF. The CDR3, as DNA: TGTGCCAGCAGCTTACAGTCTGGAAACACCATATATTTT.

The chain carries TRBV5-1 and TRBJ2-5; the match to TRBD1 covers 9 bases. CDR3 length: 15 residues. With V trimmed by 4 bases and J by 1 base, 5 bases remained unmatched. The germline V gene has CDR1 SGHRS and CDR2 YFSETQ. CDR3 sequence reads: CASSRYRGLQETQYF. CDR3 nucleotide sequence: TGCGCCAGCAGCCGCTACAGGGGGCTCCAAGAGACCCAGTACTTC.

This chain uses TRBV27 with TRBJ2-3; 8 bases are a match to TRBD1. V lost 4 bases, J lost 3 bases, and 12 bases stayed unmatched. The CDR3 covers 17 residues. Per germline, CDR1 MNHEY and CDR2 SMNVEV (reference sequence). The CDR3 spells CASSWFTGGRGTDTQYF. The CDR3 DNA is TGTGCCAGCAGTTGGTTCACAGGGGGGCGGGGAACAGATACGCAGTATTTT.

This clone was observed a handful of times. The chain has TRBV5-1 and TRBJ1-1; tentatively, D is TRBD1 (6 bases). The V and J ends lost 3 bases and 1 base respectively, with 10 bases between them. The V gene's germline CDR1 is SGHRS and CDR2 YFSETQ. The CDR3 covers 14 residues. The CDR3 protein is CASSSQGPNTEAFF. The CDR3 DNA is TGCGCCAGCAGCTCCCAGGGGCCGAACACTGAAGCTTTCTTT.

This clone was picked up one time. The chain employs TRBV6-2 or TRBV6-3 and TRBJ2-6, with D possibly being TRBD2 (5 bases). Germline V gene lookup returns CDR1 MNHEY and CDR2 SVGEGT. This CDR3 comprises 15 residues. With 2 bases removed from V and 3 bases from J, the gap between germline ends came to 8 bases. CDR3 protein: CASSYEGSGANVLTF. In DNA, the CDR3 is TGTGCCAGCAGTTACGAGGGTAGTGGGGCCAACGTCCTGACTTTC.

For the CDR3, the DNA is TGTGCCAGCAGTTACTCGGCGACTAGCGCCCGGAAAAACAATGAGCAGTTCTTC. This encodes CASSYSATSARKNNEQFF. The V gene is TRBV6-2 or TRBV6-3, the J gene TRBJ2-1; 8 bases agree with TRBD2. The junction had 12 bases not matched to a gene; V was cut back by 0 bases and J by 5 bases. Germline CDR1 MNHEY, CDR2 SVGEGT. The CDR3 is 18 residues long.

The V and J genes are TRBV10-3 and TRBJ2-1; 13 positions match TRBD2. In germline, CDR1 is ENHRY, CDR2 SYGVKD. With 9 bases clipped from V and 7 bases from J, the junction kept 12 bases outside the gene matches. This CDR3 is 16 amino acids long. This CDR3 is CAIGLAGVSGLNEQFF. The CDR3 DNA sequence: TGTGCCATTGGACTAGCGGGAGTTTCCGGTTTGAATGAGCAGTTCTTC.